The present T cell receptor (beta chain) was sequenced within a study of T cell responses to AZD1222 COVID-19 vaccine. Findings of the study overall: White British donors predominated, females outnumbered males, and clonal diversity was possibly underestimated.

Germline V gene lookup returns CDR1 SGHRS and CDR2 YFSETQ. This CDR3 contains 14 residues. V shed 7 bases and J 6 bases; nucleotides not matched to a gene: 7. Points on this clone: The antigen is not known.

The assay was immunoSEQ multiplex PCR, and TCRdb's table has in-frame clones only and misses some. Here the sample spans 150,000 to 200,000 clones, 80% to 95% being singletons. This chain links TRBV5-1 with TRBJ1-6; 7 nucleotides match TRBD1. This TCR was recovered from an adult in good health. Sequenced material: peripheral blood, taken on day 0 of AZD1222 vaccination. DNA for the CDR3: TGCGCCAGCGGATCCGGGACAGCTAATTCACCCCTCCACTTT. Translating gives CASGSGTANSPLHF.